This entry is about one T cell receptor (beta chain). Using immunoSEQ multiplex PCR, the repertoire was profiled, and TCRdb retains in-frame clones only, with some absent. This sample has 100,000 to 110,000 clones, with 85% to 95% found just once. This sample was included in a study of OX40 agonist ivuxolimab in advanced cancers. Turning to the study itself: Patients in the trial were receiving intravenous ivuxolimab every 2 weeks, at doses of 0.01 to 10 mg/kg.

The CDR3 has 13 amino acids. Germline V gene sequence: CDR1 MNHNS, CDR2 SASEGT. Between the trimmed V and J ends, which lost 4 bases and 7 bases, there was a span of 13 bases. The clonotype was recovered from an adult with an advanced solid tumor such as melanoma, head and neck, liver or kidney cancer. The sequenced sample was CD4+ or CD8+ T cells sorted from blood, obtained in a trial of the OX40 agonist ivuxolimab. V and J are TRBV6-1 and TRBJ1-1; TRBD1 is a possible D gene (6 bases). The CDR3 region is CASSGGAPLEAFF. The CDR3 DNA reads TGTGCCAGCAGTGGGGGGGCACCCCTTGAAGCTTTCTTT.